Below, one T cell receptor (beta chain) is given with its context. Its specificity is unknown. This entry is derived from a study of T-cell memory formation after mild COVID-19. Overall study context: TCR clusters largely stayed donor specific. Whole-study results and caveats: Later expanders leaned CD4+, whereas clones that contracted between day 15 and 85 were balanced CD4/CD8. Pre-infection memory carried some responding clones, suggesting that cross-reactive memory joined. The SARS-CoV-2 specificity of second-wave clones reaching peak at day 37 remained unverified.

TCRdb processed the 5' RACE reads anew with MiXCR; each CDR3 protein has one entry. The table has about 560,000 distinct CDR3 sequences, about a fifth seen once. This sequence was found in an adult woman who had mild COVID-19 (a few samples of this study predate the infection). Cell type and time point are not known. Sequenced sample: PBMCs or a T cell subset sorted from them (not recorded which).

The CDR3 DNA sequence: TGCAGTGCTAGAGATCTTAGCGGGTCTTTAAATACGCAGTATTTT. As protein: CSARDLSGSLNTQYF. The chain combines TRBV20-1 with TRBJ2-3, with 7 bases matching TRBD2. The CDR3 has 15 residues. Per germline, CDR1 DFQATT and CDR2 SNEGSKA (reference sequence). With V trimmed by 0 bases and J by 7 bases, 10 bases remained unmatched.